This T cell receptor beta chain appears in the sequencing data of a study of CD8+ T cells in alopecia areata. The CDR3 has 15 residues. Germline assignment: CDR1 PRHDT and CDR2 FYEKMQ (reference sequence). J was trimmed by 6 bases and V by 6 bases; bases with no gene match: 9. As to this clone: The antigen remains undetermined.

Overall study results and limits: Patients showed less clear TCR sequence sharing than mice, possibly partly because of HLA diversity.

In each case, RNA was isolated and then reverse transcribed into cDNA as the sequencing template. The method was immunoSEQ multiplex PCR; TCRdb's version includes in-frame clones alone and lacks a portion of them. The sample holds around 200,000 clones, roughly 53% seen once. Treatment: oral pan-JAK inhibitor, 5-10 mg twice daily. The chain couples TRBV13 to TRBJ2-1, with 9 bases aligning to TRBD1. The source was CD8+ T cells sorted from blood, collected at week 24, from a patient treated with tofacitinib. This TCR was sampled from a human donor with alopecia areata. In DNA form, the CDR3 reads TGTGCCAGCAGTCCGGACAGGGGCTCGGGCAATGAGCAGTTCTTC. Amino acids: CASSPDRGSGNEQFF. Combining the CDR3 with reference TRBV13 and TRBJ2-1 gives the whole variable domain AAGVIQSPRHLIKEKRETATLKCYPIPRHDTVYWYQQGPGQDPQFLISFYEKMQSDKGSIPDRFSAQQFSDYHSELNMSSLELGDSALYFCASSPDRGSGNEQFFGPGTRLTVL.